Listed below are T cell receptor beta chains from one sample, sequenced in a study of T-cell memory formation after mild COVID-19. TCRdb re-called the 5' RACE reads through MiXCR, storing one row per CDR3 protein. This sample has tens of thousands of distinct CDR3 sequences, with around a quarter found just once. The sequenced sample was PBMCs or a T cell subset sorted from them (not recorded which). These receptors were obtained from a man younger than 30 who had mild COVID-19 (a few samples of this study predate the infection). Cell type and time point are not known. Each CDR3 is given with its conserved first and last residue. D genes are given only for firm matches. Part of the rows lack a size; the others show once, few, many or a class for expanded clones.

V: TRBV9
D: -
J: TRBJ1-2
size: few
CDR3: CASSVAGWGNYGYTF
DNA: TGTGCCAGCAGCGTAGCCGGGTGGGGTAACTATGGCTACACCTTC

V: TRBV25-1
D: TRBD1
J: TRBJ2-7
size: few
CDR3: CASSRPGQRSYEQYF
DNA: TGTGCCAGCAGTCGTCCGGGACAGCGCTCCTACGAGCAGTACTTC

V: TRBV20-1
D: -
J: TRBJ2-4
size: -
CDR3: CSARGVVAKNIQYF
DNA: TGCAGTGCTAGAGGGGTAGTGGCCAAAAACATTCAGTACTTC

V: TRBV4-1
D: -
J: TRBJ2-7
size: -
CDR3: CASSQDYRVVVHEQYF
DNA: TGCGCCAGCAGCCAAGATTACAGGGTAGTAGTCCACGAGCAGTACTTC

V: TRBV7-2
D: -
J: TRBJ2-1
size: -
CDR3: CASSWGESYNEQFF
DNA: TGTGCCAGCAGCTGGGGGGAGTCCTACAATGAGCAGTTCTTC

V: TRBV7-9
D: -
J: TRBJ2-1
size: few
CDR3: CASSPPLWTHFYNEQFF
DNA: TGTGCCAGCAGTCCGCCCCTCTGGACCCACTTCTACAATGAGCAGTTCTTC

V: TRBV6-5
D: -
J: TRBJ2-7
size: -
CDR3: CASSLARPAYRLYEQYF
DNA: TGTGCCAGCAGTTTGGCGCGGCCCGCATACCGCCTCTACGAGCAGTACTTC

V: TRBV7-9
D: -
J: TRBJ1-1
size: -
CDR3: CASSEGTARQAFF
DNA: TGTGCCAGCAGCGAAGGGACCGCCAGACAAGCTTTCTTT

V: TRBV4-2
D: -
J: TRBJ2-3
size: medium-sized
CDR3: CASSQNAGSSTDTQYF
DNA: TGTGCCAGCAGTCAAAACGCCGGGAGTAGCACAGATACGCAGTATTTT

V: TRBV7-6
D: TRBD1
J: TRBJ2-2
size: many
CDR3: CASSLGPGQGLFF
DNA: TGTGCCAGCAGCTTAGGACCGGGACAGGGGCTGTTTTTT

V: TRBV2
D: -
J: TRBJ1-4
size: -
CDR3: CASSDEDRQPTNEKLFF
DNA: TGTGCCAGCAGTGACGAAGACAGACAGCCAACTAATGAAAAACTGTTTTTT

V: TRBV6-5
D: -
J: TRBJ2-1
size: many
CDR3: CASTSRDIYNEQFF
DNA: TGTGCCAGCACCTCCCGGGACATCTACAATGAGCAGTTCTTC

V: TRBV27
D: -
J: TRBJ1-6
size: -
CDR3: CASSLGRVDSPLHF
DNA: TGTGCCAGCAGTTTGGGGAGGGTGGATTCACCCCTCCACTTT

V: TRBV6-5
D: -
J: TRBJ2-1
size: -
CDR3: CASSYGSTEQFF
DNA: TGTGCCAGCAGTTACGGGTCCACTGAGCAGTTCTTC

V: TRBV2
D: -
J: TRBJ2-2
size: -
CDR3: CASTHPGENTGELFF
DNA: TGTGCCAGCACCCACCCAGGGGAGAACACCGGGGAGCTGTTTTTT

V: TRBV12-3/TRBV12-4
D: -
J: TRBJ1-1
size: -
CDR3: CASSLRPLGTEAFF
DNA: TGTGCCAGCAGTTTACGGCCACTGGGCACTGAAGCTTTCTTT

V: TRBV27
D: TRBD1
J: TRBJ2-1
size: -
CDR3: CASSNRDSQWYNEQFF
DNA: TGTGCCAGCAGTAACCGGGACAGCCAGTGGTACAATGAGCAGTTCTTC

V: TRBV4-1
D: -
J: TRBJ1-1
size: -
CDR3: CASSQVDMNTEAFF
DNA: TGCGCCAGCAGCCAAGTGGACATGAACACTGAAGCTTTCTTT

V: TRBV6-2/TRBV6-3
D: -
J: TRBJ2-1
size: few
CDR3: CASSLWGGHYNEQFF
DNA: TGTGCCAGCAGTCTATGGGGCGGACACTACAATGAGCAGTTCTTC

V: TRBV4-1
D: -
J: TRBJ1-2
size: -
CDR3: CASSPQGIWSGYTF
DNA: TGCGCCAGCAGCCCACAAGGAATTTGGAGTGGCTACACCTTC

V: TRBV12-3/TRBV12-4
D: -
J: TRBJ2-7
size: few
CDR3: CASSSGGFSYEQYF
DNA: TGTGCCAGCAGTAGCGGTGGGTTCTCCTACGAGCAGTACTTC

V: TRBV7-9
D: TRBD1
J: TRBJ2-5
size: -
CDR3: CASSLLGDRDQETQYF
DNA: TGTGCCAGCAGCTTACTAGGGGACAGGGACCAAGAGACCCAGTACTTC

V: TRBV7-2
D: TRBD1
J: TRBJ1-1
size: -
CDR3: CASSFARGIENTEAFF
DNA: TGTGCCAGCAGCTTTGCCAGGGGGATTGAGAACACTGAAGCTTTCTTT

V: TRBV4-3
D: TRBD1
J: TRBJ2-3
size: -
CDR3: CASSQEGTGHGGTDTQYF
DNA: TGCGCCAGCAGCCAAGAAGGGACAGGGCACGGGGGCACAGATACGCAGTATTTT

V: TRBV4-1
D: TRBD1
J: TRBJ2-1
size: -
CDR3: CASSQGTGDNEQFF
DNA: TGCGCCAGCAGCCAAGGAACAGGGGACAATGAGCAGTTCTTC

V: TRBV29-1
D: -
J: TRBJ1-3
size: few
CDR3: CSVRPMDSGNTIYF
DNA: TGCAGCGTTAGACCGATGGACTCTGGAAACACCATATATTTT

V: TRBV4-2
D: -
J: TRBJ2-4
size: few
CDR3: CASSYEHSNIQYF
DNA: TGTGCCAGCAGTTACGAACATAGTAACATTCAGTACTTC

V: TRBV2
D: -
J: TRBJ2-1
size: -
CDR3: CATPWGGNEQFF
DNA: TGTGCCACCCCTTGGGGCGGCAATGAGCAGTTCTTC

V: TRBV6-5
D: -
J: TRBJ2-1
size: many
CDR3: CASSGGRISYNEQFF
DNA: TGTGCCAGCAGTGGAGGGAGAATATCTTACAATGAGCAGTTCTTC

V: TRBV6-2/TRBV6-3
D: TRBD1
J: TRBJ1-2
size: few
CDR3: CASSYSGQVPGYTF
DNA: TGTGCCAGCAGTTACTCGGGACAGGTGCCTGGCTACACCTTC

V: TRBV6-2/TRBV6-3
D: -
J: TRBJ2-6
size: -
CDR3: CASSPSQGQTFSGANVLTF
DNA: TGTGCCAGCAGTCCTAGCCAGGGCCAAACCTTCTCTGGGGCCAACGTCCTGACTTTC

V: TRBV6-5
D: -
J: TRBJ2-7
size: -
CDR3: CASSRGKREYF
DNA: TGTGCCAGCAGTCGAGGGAAGAGGGAGTACTTC

V: TRBV6-6
D: -
J: TRBJ1-6
size: few
CDR3: CASSYSGPGPPLHF
DNA: TGTGCCAGCAGTTACTCGGGCCCCGGCCCACCCCTCCACTTT

V: TRBV7-8
D: -
J: TRBJ2-7
size: few
CDR3: CASSLRDGFSYEQYF
DNA: TGTGCCAGCAGCTTACGAGACGGTTTCTCCTACGAGCAGTACTTC

V: TRBV4-3
D: -
J: TRBJ2-1
size: -
CDR3: CASSHRPEEQRYNEQFF
DNA: TGCGCCAGCAGCCACCGTCCGGAGGAGCAGAGATACAATGAGCAGTTCTTC

V: TRBV20-1
D: TRBD1
J: TRBJ2-7
size: -
CDR3: CSARDRDRSYEQYF
DNA: TGCAGTGCTAGAGATCGGGACAGAAGCTACGAGCAGTACTTC

V: TRBV5-6
D: -
J: TRBJ2-1
size: few
CDR3: CASSLTSYNEQFF
DNA: TGTGCCAGCAGCTTGACCTCCTACAATGAGCAGTTCTTC

V: TRBV20-1
D: -
J: TRBJ1-1
size: -
CDR3: CSARAPQQNTEAFF
DNA: TGCAGTGCTAGAGCCCCACAACAGAACACTGAAGCTTTCTTT

V: TRBV15
D: -
J: TRBJ2-2
size: -
CDR3: CATSRGGRGGELFF
DNA: TGTGCCACCAGCAGAGGAGGTAGAGGCGGGGAGCTGTTTTTT

V: TRBV24-1
D: -
J: TRBJ2-3
size: -
CDR3: CATKVRENTDTQYF
DNA: TGTGCCACCAAAGTGAGGGAAAACACAGATACGCAGTATTTT

V: TRBV20-1
D: -
J: TRBJ2-7
size: few
CDR3: CSARGQHSKYEQYF
DNA: TGCAGTGCTAGAGGACAGCATAGTAAGTACGAGCAGTACTTC

V: TRBV7-3
D: TRBD1
J: TRBJ2-1
size: -
CDR3: CASSQGGQGIYNEQFF
DNA: TGTGCCAGCAGCCAGGGGGGACAGGGAATCTACAATGAGCAGTTCTTC

V: TRBV3-1
D: -
J: TRBJ1-5
size: few
CDR3: CASSTAGRNQPQHF
DNA: TGTGCCAGCAGCACGGCAGGGAGGAATCAGCCCCAGCATTTT

V: TRBV9
D: -
J: TRBJ2-1
size: few
CDR3: CASSVEELIYNEQFF
DNA: TGTGCCAGCAGCGTAGAAGAACTGATATACAATGAGCAGTTCTTC

V: TRBV7-8
D: -
J: TRBJ1-6
size: few
CDR3: CASSPYRANSPLHF
DNA: TGTGCCAGCAGCCCTTACAGGGCCAATTCACCCCTCCACTTT

V: TRBV6-5
D: TRBD1
J: TRBJ2-7
size: few
CDR3: CASSPGQGARYEQYF
DNA: TGTGCCAGCAGTCCCGGACAGGGGGCGAGGTACGAGCAGTACTTC

V: TRBV6-2/TRBV6-3
D: TRBD2
J: TRBJ2-1
size: -
CDR3: CASRAGTSGGYNEQFF
DNA: TGTGCCAGCAGAGCCGGGACTAGCGGGGGCTACAATGAGCAGTTCTTC

V: TRBV7-8
D: -
J: TRBJ1-2
size: -
CDR3: CASSSGQGSYGYTF
DNA: -

V: TRBV7-6
D: -
J: TRBJ2-1
size: few
CDR3: CASGDNEQFF
DNA: TGTGCCAGCGGGGACAATGAGCAGTTCTTC